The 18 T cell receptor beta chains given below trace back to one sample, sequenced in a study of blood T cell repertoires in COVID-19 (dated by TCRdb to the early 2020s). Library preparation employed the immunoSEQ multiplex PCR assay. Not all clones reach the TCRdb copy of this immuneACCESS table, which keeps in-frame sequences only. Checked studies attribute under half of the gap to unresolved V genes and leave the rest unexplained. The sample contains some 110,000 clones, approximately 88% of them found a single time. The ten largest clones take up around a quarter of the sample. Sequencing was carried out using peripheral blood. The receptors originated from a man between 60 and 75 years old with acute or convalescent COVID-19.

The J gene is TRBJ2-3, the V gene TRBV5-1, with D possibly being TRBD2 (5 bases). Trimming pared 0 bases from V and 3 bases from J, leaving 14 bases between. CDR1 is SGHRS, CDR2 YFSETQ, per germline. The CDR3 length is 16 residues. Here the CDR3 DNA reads TGCGCCAGCAGCTTGGTCCCGACTGGCGGGACAGATACGCAGTATTTT. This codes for CASSLVPTGGTDTQYF.

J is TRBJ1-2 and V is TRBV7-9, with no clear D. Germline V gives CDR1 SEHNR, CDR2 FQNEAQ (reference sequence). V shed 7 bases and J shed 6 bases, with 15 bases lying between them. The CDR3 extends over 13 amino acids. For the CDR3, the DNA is TGTGCCAGCAATCCACCGGGGAGGAATGGCTACACCTTC. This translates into CASNPPGRNGYTF.

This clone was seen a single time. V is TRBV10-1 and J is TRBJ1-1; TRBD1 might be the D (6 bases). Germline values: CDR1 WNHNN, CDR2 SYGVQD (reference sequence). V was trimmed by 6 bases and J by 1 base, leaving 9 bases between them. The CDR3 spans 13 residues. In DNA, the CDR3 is TGCGCCAGCAGCAAGGACAGGAACACTGAAGCTTTCTTT. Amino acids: CASSKDRNTEAFF.

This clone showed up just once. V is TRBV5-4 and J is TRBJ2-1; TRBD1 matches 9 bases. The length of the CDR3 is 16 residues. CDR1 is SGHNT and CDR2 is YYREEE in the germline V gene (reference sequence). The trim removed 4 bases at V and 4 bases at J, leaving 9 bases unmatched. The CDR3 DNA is TGTGCCAGCAGCCACCCGACAGGGGGGATATACAATGAGCAGTTCTTC. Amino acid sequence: CASSHPTGGIYNEQFF.

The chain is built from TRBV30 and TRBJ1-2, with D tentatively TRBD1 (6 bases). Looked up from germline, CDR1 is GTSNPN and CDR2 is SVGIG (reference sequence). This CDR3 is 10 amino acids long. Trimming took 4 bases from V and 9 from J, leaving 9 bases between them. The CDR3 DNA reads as TGTGCCTGGACAGGGGATAGCTACACCTTC. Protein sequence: CAWTGDSYTF.

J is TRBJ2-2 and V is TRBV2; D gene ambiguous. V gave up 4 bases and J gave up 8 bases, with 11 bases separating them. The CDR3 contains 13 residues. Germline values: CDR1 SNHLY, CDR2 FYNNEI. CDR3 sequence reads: CASSVTALGELFF. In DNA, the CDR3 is TGTGCCAGCAGTGTGACTGCACTTGGGGAGCTGTTTTTT.

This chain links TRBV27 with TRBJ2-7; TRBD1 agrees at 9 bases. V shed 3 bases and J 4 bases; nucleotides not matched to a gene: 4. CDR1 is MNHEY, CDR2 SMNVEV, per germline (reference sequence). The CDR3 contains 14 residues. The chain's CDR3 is CASSFSGQGYEQYF. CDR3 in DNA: TGTGCCAGCAGTTTCTCGGGACAGGGATACGAGCAGTACTTC.

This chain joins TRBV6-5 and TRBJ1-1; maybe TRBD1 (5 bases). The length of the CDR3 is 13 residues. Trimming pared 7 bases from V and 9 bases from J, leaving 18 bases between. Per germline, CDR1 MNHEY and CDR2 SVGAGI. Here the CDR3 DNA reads TGTGCCAGCACTACGACAGAAAGAGCGCAAGCTTTCTTT. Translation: CASTTTERAQAFF.

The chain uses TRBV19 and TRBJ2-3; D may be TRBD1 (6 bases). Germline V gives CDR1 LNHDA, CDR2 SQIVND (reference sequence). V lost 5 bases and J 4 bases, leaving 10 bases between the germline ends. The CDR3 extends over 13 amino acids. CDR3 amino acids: CASSSGHPDTQYF. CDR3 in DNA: TGTGCCAGTAGTTCGGGACACCCAGATACGCAGTATTTT.

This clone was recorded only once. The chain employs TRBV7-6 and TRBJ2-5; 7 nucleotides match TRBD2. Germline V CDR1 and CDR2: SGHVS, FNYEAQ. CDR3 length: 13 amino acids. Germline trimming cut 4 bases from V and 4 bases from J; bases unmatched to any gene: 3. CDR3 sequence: CASSWGEGETQYF. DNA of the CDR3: TGTGCCAGCAGCTGGGGGGAGGGAGAGACCCAGTACTTC.

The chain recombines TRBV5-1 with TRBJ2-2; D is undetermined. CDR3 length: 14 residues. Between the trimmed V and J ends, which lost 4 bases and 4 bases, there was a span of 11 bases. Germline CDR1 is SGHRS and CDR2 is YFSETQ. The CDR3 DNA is TGCGCCAGCAGCGATGACACCTTCACCGGGGAGCTGTTTTTT. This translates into CASSDDTFTGELFF.

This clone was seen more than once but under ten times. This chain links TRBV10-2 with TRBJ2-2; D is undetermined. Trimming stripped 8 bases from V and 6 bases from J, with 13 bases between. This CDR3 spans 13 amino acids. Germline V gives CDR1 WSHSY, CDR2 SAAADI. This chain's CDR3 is CASFLHGSGELFF. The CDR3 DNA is TGCGCCAGCTTCCTGCACGGGTCCGGGGAGCTGTTTTTT.

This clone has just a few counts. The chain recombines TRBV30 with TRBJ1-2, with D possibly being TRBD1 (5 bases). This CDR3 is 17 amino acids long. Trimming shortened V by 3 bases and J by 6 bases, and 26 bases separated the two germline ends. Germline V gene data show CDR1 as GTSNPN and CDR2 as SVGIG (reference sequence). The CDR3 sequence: CAWSQDIWGEKENGYTF. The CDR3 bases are TGTGCCTGGAGCCAGGACATTTGGGGGGAAAAGGAAAATGGCTACACCTTC.

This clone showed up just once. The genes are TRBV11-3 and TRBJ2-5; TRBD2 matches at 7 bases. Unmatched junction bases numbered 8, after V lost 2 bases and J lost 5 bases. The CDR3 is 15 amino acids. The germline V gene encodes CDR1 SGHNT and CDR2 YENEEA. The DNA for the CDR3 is TGTGCCAGCAGCTTACAGGCGGGAGATGATGAGACCCAGTACTTC. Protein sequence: CASSLQAGDDETQYF.

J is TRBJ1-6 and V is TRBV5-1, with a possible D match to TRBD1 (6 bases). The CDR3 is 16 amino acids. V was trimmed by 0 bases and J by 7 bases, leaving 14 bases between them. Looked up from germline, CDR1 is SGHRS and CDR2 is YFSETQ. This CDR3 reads CASSLEGRGVNSPLHF. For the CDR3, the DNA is TGCGCCAGCAGCTTGGAGGGCAGGGGAGTGAATTCACCCCTCCACTTT.

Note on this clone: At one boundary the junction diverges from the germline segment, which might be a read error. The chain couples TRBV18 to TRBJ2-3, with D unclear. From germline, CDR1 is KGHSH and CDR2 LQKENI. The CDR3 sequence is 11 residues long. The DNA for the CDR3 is TGTGCCAGCTCACCACAAGACTCAAAGAGGTTT. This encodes CASSPQDSKRF.

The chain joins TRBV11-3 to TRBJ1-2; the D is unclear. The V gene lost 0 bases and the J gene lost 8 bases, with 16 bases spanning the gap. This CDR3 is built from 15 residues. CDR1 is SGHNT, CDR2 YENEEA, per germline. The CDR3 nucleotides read TGTGCCAGCAGCTTAGATCACGGAGCCCTCGGGGGCTACACCTTC. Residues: CASSLDHGALGGYTF.

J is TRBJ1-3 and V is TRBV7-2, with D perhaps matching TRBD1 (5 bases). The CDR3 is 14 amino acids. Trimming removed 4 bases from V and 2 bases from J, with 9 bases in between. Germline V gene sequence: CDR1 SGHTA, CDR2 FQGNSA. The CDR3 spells CASSWRGAGNTIYF. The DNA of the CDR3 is TGTGCCAGCAGCTGGAGGGGAGCTGGAAACACCATATATTTT.